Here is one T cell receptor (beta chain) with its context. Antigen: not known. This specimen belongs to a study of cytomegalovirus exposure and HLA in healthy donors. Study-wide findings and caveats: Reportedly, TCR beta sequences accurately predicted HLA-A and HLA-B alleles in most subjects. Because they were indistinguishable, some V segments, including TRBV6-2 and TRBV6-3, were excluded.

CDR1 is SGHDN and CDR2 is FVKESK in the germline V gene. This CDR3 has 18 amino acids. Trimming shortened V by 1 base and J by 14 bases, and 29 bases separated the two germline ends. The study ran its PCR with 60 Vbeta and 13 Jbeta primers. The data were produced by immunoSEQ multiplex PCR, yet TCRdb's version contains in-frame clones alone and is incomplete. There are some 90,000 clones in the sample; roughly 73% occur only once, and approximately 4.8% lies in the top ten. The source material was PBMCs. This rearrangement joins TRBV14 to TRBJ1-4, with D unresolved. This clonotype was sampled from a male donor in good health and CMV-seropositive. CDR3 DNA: TGTGCCAGCAGCCAAGTGTACTATATAACCCCTCCCCTGCGAGAGCTGTTTTTT. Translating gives CASSQVYYITPPLRELFF.